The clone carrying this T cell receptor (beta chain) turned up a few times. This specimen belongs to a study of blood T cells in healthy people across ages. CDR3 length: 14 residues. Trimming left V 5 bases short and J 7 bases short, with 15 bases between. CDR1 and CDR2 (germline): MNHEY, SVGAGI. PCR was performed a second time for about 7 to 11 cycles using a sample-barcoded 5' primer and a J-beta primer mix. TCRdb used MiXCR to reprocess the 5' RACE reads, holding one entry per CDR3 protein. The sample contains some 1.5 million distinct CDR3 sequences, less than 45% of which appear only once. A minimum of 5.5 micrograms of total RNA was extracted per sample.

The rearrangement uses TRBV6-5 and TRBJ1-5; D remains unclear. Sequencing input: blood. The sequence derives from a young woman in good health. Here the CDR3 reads CASSTSRAGQPQHF. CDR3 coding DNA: TGTGCCAGCAGTACCTCCCGGGCGGGACAGCCCCAGCATTTT.